This TCR beta chain was sequenced during a study of CD8 T cells in Susac syndrome. Sequencing of TCR beta was carried out in blood CD8+ and CD4+ T cells. In the multiple sclerosis control group, patients were treatment-naive and had stable or active relapsing-remitting disease. TEMRA cells underwent FACS enrichment and CD8+ and CD4+ T cells underwent negative isolation. With random hexamers, roughly 0.45 to 1 ug RNA was reverse transcribed. It was immunoSEQ multiplex PCR that amplified TCR beta CDR3 across 54 Vbeta and 13 Jbeta. TCRdb passed the immunoSEQ multiplex PCR reads through MiXCR, listing each CDR3 protein once. The table has fewer than 250,000 distinct CDR3 sequences, about 94% seen once. The CDR3 is made up of 15 amino acids. Germline CDR1 LNHNV, CDR2 YYDKDF (reference sequence). Trimming pared 7 bases from V and 3 bases from J, leaving 18 bases between.

The sequencing input was CD8+ T cells from PBMCs. The TCR sequence derives from a human donor with multiple sclerosis. The chain uses TRBV15 and TRBJ1-2; the D is unclear. CDR3 protein: CATTPRVVPYYGYTF. DNA of the CDR3: TGTGCCACCACTCCCCGGGTTGTTCCTTACTATGGCTACACCTTC.